This T cell receptor beta chain was sequenced for a study of beta chain features in type 1 diabetes. Expressed TCRB transcripts were sequenced because the isolated RNA had all been reverse transcribed beforehand. Libraries were prepared by immunoSEQ multiplex PCR; TCRdb keeps only in-frame clonotypes and omits some of them. Of around 240,000 clones listed, 15% to 20% are singletons. A few counts support this clone. Its antigen is still unknown. Broader study findings: Type 1 diabetes patients had TCRB CDR3s that were shorter (moderately but significantly so) in all four CD4+ subsets.

The TCR originated in a man aged 30-40 years with type 1 diabetes. The source material was naive CD4+ T cells from blood.

In DNA, the CDR3 is TGTGCCACAATGGACAGGGCCAGCGGGAGAATCTATGAGCAGTTCTTC. This encodes CATMDRASGRIYEQFF. V and J are TRBV10-3 and TRBJ2-1; D is tentatively TRBD1 or TRBD2 (8 bases each). This CDR3 contains 16 residues. V gave up 10 bases and J gave up 8 bases, with 27 bases separating them. CDR1 is ENHRY, CDR2 SYGVKD, per germline.